The 11 T cell receptor beta chains in this list originate from one sample, sequenced in a study of technical replicates of blood from several donors. The table came from immunoSEQ multiplex PCR; TCRdb's copy has only in-frame clones and leaves some out. Of about 66,000 clones in the sample, more than 75% are singletons; the top ten hold 4.5% to 5%. Sequencing used PBMCs. The receptors here all came from a human donor in good health. Some clones in this sample may be carry-over from other donors' samples.

The chain employs TRBV6-6 and TRBJ2-1; a weak D match, TRBD1 (6 bases). Germline assignment: CDR1 MNHNY and CDR2 SVGAGI (reference sequence). The V end was cut by 5 bases, the J end by 9 bases, with 14 bases between. The CDR3 runs to 13 residues. The CDR3: CASSLPRRGEQFF. The CDR3 DNA follows: TGTGCCAGCAGTCTCCCGCGCAGGGGTGAGCAGTTCTTC.

V gene TRBV11-3 combines with J gene TRBJ2-1, with unresolved D. Trimming cost V 2 bases and J 0 bases, with 14 bases left between them. CDR3 length equals 17 residues. Germline-derived CDR1 and CDR2 are SGHNT and YENEEA. CDR3 loop: CASSLSPARSSYNEQFF. CDR3 DNA sequence: TGTGCCAGCAGCTTAAGTCCAGCGAGGAGCTCCTACAATGAGCAGTTCTTC.

The V and J genes are TRBV30 and TRBJ1-5, with D unresolved. Germline V lookup: CDR1 GTSNPN, CDR2 SVGIG (reference sequence). V lost 2 bases and J 1 base, leaving 12 bases between the germline ends. The CDR3 spans 15 residues. DNA for the CDR3: TGTGCCTGGAGTCCGTTCTCGGGGAGCAATCAGCCCCAGCATTTT. Its protein is CAWSPFSGSNQPQHF. The entire variable domain, with the rest obtained from reference TRBV30 and TRBJ1-5, is as follows: SQTIHQWPATLVQPVGSPLSLECTVEGTSNPNLYWYRQAAGRGLQLLFYSVGIGQISSEVPQNLSASRPQDRQFILSSKKLLLSDSGFYLCAWSPFSGSNQPQHFGDGTRLSIL.

CDR3 sequence reads: CASSQGTSGGGLETQYF. The CDR3 nucleotides are TGTGCCAGCAGCCAAGGGACTAGCGGGGGTGGCCTGGAGACCCAGTACTTC. The rearrangement links TRBV4-2 to TRBJ2-5, with 13 nucleotides matching TRBD2. With 1 base clipped from V and 5 bases from J, the junction kept 7 bases outside the gene matches. Germline assignment: CDR1 LGHNA and CDR2 YNFKEQ. The CDR3 is 17 residues long.

The V call is TRBV19, the J call TRBJ1-1; the match to TRBD1 covers 10 bases. In germline, CDR1 is LNHDA, CDR2 SQIVND (reference sequence). The CDR3 runs to 15 residues. Trimming at V came to 5 bases and at J to 3 bases, leaving 6 bases not matched to a gene. CDR3 region: CASSGAGTGDTEAFF. The CDR3 DNA reads as TGTGCCAGTAGTGGGGCCGGGACAGGGGACACTGAAGCTTTCTTT.

The gene calls are TRBV28 and TRBJ1-2, with D perhaps TRBD1 (6 bases). The CDR3 contains 13 residues. CDR1 and CDR2 from the germline V gene are MDHEN and SYDVKM. V was trimmed by 3 bases and J by 7 bases, leaving 12 bases between them. This chain's CDR3 is CASSLRSGVGYTF. In nucleotides, the CDR3 is TGTGCCAGCAGTTTGAGGTCAGGGGTTGGCTACACCTTC.

V is TRBV29-1 and J is TRBJ1-2; D gene uncertain. Germline CDR1 and CDR2: SQVTM and ANQGSEA. Trimming left V 6 bases short and J 4 bases short, with 15 bases between. CDR3 size: 13 residues. CDR3 loop: CSVLNGGGYGYTF. In DNA, the CDR3 is TGCAGCGTGCTAAACGGTGGTGGCTATGGCTACACCTTC.

The CDR3 region has the DNA TGTGCCATCGGACAGGGGGAAACTGAAGCTTTCTTT. Translation: CAIGQGETEAFF. The gene calls are TRBV10-3 and TRBJ1-1, with 10 bases lining up with TRBD1. Trimming at V came to 8 bases and at J to 5 bases, leaving 2 bases not matched to a gene. Per germline, CDR1 ENHRY and CDR2 SYGVKD. The CDR3 loop spans 12 amino acids.

The J gene is TRBJ1-4, the V gene TRBV14, with TRBD1 matching 7 bases. Unmatched junction bases numbered 6, after V lost 3 bases and J lost 8 bases. The CDR3 has 14 amino acids. From germline, CDR1 is SGHDN and CDR2 FVKESK. CDR3 nucleotide sequence: TGTGCCAGCAGCCATCAAACAGGGGTGGAAAAACTGTTTTTT. It encodes CASSHQTGVEKLFF.

The chain has TRBV10-3 and TRBJ2-1; 9 nucleotides align to TRBD1. The CDR3 is made up of 13 amino acids. V lost 0 bases to trimming and J lost 14 bases; unmatched junction nucleotides: 5. CDR1 is ENHRY and CDR2 is SYGVKD in the germline V gene. The CDR3 protein is CAISESGGDREFF. CDR3 in DNA: TGTGCCATCAGTGAGTCGGGAGGGGACAGGGAGTTCTTC.

The chain is built from TRBV7-8 and TRBJ2-7; D might be TRBD1 (5 bases). V was shortened by 0 bases and J by 6 bases, with 9 bases between the two germline ends. The germline V gene encodes CDR1 SGHVS and CDR2 FQNEAQ. CDR3 length: 13 amino acids. The CDR3 DNA follows: TGTGCCAGCAGCTTAGCCCAGGGTTCCGAGCAGTACTTC. Amino acid sequence: CASSLAQGSEQYF.